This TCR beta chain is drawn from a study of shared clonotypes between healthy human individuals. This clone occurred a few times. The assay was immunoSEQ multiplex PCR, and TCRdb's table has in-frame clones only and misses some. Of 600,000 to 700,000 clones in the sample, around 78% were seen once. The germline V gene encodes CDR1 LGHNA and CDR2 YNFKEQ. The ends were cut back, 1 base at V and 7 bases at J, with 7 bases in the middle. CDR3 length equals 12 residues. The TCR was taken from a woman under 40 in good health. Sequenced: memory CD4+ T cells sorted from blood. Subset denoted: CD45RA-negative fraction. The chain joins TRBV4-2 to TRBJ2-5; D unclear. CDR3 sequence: CASSQGVPTQYF. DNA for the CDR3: TGTGCCAGCAGCCAAGGGGTTCCGACCCAGTACTTC.